A single sample is the source of the 3 T cell receptor beta chains below, sequenced in a study of regulatory T cells in long-lasting Graves disease. The time point: persistent/refractory GD, antithyroid drugs over 5 years with positive TRAb. PBMCs provided the RNA from which the TCR library was made. Through Arm-PCR of CDR3 regions and iRepertoire HTBI primers, TCR beta libraries were built. Using its own MiXCR run on the multiplex PCR reads, TCRdb lists one record per CDR3 protein. The sample lists 360,000 or so distinct CDR3 sequences; roughly 24% were seen once. The source material was peripheral blood mononuclear cells (PBMCs), sampled when the disease was refractory, from a patient treated with antithyroid drugs. These receptors were taken from a woman between 40 and 50 years old with Graves disease.

V and J are TRBV6-1 and TRBJ2-7; 11 bases map to TRBD2. In germline, CDR1 is MNHNS, CDR2 SASEGT. The CDR3 totals 15 residues. Germline trimming cut 4 bases from V and 6 bases from J; bases unmatched to any gene: 8. The CDR3 here is CASSGSGRAGLEQYF. CDR3 in DNA: TGTGCCAGCAGTGGTAGCGGGAGGGCCGGACTCGAGCAGTACTTC.

This sequence joins TRBV6-8 and TRBJ2-4; D gene unclear. Deletions cut 6 bases from V and 2 bases from J, with 23 bases between. Germline loops: CDR1 MNHGY, CDR2 SAAAGT. The CDR3 sequence is 18 residues long. Here the CDR3 reads CASRKQADRLLSKNIQYF. The CDR3 DNA is TGTGCCAGCAGAAAGCAGGCCGATCGTCTTCTTTCCAAAAACATTCAGTACTTC.

This clonotype occurred many times. V is TRBV28 and J is TRBJ1-5; D not resolved. V lost 0 bases and J 6 bases, leaving 3 bases between the germline ends. CDR3 length equals 12 residues. From germline, CDR1 is MDHEN and CDR2 SYDVKM. The CDR3 nucleotides read TGTGCCAGCAGTTTATGGAGTCAGCCCCAGCATTTT. The encoded protein is CASSLWSQPQHF.